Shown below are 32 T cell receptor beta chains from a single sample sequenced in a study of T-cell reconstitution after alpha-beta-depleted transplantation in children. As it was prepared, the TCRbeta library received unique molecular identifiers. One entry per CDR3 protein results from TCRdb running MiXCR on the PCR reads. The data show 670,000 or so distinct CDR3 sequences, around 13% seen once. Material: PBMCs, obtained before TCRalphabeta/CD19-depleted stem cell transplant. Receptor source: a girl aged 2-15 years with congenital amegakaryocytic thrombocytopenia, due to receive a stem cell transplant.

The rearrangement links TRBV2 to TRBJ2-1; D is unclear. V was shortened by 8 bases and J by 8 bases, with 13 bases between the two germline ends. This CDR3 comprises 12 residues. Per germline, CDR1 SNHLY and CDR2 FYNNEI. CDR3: CASLWLSDEQFF. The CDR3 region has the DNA TGTGCCAGCCTGTGGCTCTCGGATGAGCAGTTCTTC.

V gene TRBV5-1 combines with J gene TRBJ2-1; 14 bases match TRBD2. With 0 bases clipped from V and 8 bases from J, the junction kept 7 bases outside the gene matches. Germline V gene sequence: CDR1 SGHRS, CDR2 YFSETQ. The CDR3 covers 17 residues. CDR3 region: CASSLEEGLAGADEQFF. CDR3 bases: TGCGCCAGCAGCTTGGAAGAGGGACTAGCGGGAGCAGATGAGCAGTTCTTC.

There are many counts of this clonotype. The CDR3 is CASRGGGDTQYF. CDR3 nucleotides: TGTGCCAGCAGGGGAGGAGGGGATACGCAGTATTTT. This chain connects TRBV25-1 to TRBJ2-3; D possibly corresponds to TRBD2 (6 bases). The CDR3 is 12 amino acids. Trimming removed 6 bases at V and 6 bases at J, with 10 bases between. Germline CDR1 MGHDK, CDR2 SYGVNS.

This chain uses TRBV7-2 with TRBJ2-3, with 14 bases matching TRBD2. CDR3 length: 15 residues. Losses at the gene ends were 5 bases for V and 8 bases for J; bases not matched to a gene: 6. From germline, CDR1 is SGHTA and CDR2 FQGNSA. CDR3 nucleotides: TGTGCCAGCAGCCCACCGGGACTAGCGGGAGTTACGCAGTATTTT. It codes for CASSPPGLAGVTQYF.

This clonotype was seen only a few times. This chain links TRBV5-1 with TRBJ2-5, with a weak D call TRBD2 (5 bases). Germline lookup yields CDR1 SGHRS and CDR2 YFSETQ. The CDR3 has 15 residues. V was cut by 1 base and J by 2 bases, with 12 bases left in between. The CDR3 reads CASSLKAVGQETQYF. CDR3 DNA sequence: TGCGCCAGCAGCTTGAAAGCGGTAGGACAAGAGACCCAGTACTTC. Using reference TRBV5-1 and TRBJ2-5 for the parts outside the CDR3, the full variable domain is KAGVTQTPRYLIKTRGQQVTLSCSPISGHRSVSWYQQTPGQGLQFLFEYFSETQRNKGNFPGRFSGRQFSNSRSEMNVSTLELGDSALYLCASSLKAVGQETQYFGPGTRLLVL.

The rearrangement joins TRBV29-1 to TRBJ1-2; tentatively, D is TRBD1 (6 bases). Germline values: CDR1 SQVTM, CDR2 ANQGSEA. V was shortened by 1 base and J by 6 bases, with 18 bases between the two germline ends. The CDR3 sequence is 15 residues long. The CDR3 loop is CSVEGGGGSRHGYTF. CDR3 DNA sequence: TGCAGCGTTGAAGGTGGAGGGGGTTCCAGGCATGGCTACACCTTC.

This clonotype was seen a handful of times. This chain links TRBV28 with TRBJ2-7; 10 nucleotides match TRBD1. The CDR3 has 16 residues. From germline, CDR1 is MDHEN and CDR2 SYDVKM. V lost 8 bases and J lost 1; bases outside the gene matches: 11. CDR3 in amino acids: CASRTLDRGGSYEQYF. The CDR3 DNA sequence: TGTGCCAGCCGCACCCTGGACAGGGGGGGGTCCTACGAGCAGTACTTC.

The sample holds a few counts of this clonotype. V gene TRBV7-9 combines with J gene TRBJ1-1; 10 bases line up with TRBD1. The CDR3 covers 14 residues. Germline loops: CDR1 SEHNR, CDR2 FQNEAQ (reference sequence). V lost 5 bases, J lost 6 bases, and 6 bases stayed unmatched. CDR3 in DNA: TGTGCCAGCAGCCAGGGACAGGGGAGGGCTGAAGCTTTCTTT. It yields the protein CASSQGQGRAEAFF.

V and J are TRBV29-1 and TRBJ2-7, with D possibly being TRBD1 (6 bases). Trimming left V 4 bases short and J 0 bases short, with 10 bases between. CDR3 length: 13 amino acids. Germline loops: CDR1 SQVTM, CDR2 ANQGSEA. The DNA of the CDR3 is TGCAGCGTTGTTTGGACAGTCTCCTACGAGCAGTACTTC. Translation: CSVVWTVSYEQYF.

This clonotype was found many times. CDR3 nucleotide sequence: TGTGCCAGCAGCTTGGCGAGTCATGCCCCCTCGAGGGCCTATATCAATGAGCAGTTCTTC. Translation: CASSLASHAPSRAYINEQFF. The chain links TRBV7-6 to TRBJ2-1, with D possibly matching TRBD2 (5 bases). Trimming took off 3 bases at V and 6 bases at J, with 30 bases between the two ends. Germline V gene lookup returns CDR1 SGHVS and CDR2 FNYEAQ. The CDR3 is 20 residues long.

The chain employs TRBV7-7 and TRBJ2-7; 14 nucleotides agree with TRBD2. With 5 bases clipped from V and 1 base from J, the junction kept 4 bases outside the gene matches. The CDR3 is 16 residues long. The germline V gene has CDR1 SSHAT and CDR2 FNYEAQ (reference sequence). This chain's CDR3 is CASSATSGRESYEQYF. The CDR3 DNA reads TGTGCCAGCAGCGCGACTAGCGGGAGGGAATCCTACGAGCAGTACTTC.

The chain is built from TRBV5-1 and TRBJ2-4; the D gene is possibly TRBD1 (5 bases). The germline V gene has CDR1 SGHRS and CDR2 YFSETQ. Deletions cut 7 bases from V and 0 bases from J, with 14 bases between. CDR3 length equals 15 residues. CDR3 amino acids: CASATGHLAKNIQYF. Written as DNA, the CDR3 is TGCGCCAGCGCCACAGGACATTTAGCCAAAAACATTCAGTACTTC.

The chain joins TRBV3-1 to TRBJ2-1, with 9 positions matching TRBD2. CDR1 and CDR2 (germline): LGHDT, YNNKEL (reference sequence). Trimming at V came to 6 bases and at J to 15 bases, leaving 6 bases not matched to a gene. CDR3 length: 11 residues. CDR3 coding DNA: TGTGCCAGCAGTCTAGCGGGGTCGTCGTTCTTC. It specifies CASSLAGSSFF.

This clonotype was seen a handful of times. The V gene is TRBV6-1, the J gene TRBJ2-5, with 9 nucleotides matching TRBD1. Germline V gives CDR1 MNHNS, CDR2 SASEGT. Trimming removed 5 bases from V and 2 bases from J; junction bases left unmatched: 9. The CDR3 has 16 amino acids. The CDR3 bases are TGTGCCAGCAGTCGGGCAACTGGACAGGGGCAAGAGACCCAGTACTTC. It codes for CASSRATGQGQETQYF.

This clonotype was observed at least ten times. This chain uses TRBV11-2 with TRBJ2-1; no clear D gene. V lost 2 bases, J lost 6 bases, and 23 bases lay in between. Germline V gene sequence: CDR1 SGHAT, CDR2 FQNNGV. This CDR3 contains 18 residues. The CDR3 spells CASSLLGLVSAWVNEQFF. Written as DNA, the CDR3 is TGTGCCAGCAGCTTATTGGGTCTAGTAAGTGCGTGGGTCAATGAGCAGTTCTTC.

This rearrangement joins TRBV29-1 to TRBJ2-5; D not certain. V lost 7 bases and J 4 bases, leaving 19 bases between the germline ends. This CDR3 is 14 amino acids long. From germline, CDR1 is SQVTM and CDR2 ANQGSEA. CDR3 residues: CSAFSLHLPETQYF. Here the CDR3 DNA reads TGCAGCGCCTTTTCTCTTCACCTCCCAGAGACCCAGTACTTC.

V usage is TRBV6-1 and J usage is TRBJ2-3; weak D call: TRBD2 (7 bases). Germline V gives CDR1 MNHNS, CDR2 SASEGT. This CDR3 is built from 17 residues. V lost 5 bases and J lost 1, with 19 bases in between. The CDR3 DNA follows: TGTGCCAGCAGTAAGGGGGGGGGGGATCATGGCACAGATACGCAGTATTTT. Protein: CASSKGGGDHGTDTQYF.

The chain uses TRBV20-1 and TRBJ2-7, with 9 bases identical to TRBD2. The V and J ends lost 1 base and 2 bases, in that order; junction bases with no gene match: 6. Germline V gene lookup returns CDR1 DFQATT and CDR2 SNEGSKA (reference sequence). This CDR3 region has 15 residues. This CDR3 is CSARGWREGTYEQYF. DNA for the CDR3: TGCAGTGCTAGAGGCTGGCGGGAGGGCACCTACGAGCAGTACTTC.

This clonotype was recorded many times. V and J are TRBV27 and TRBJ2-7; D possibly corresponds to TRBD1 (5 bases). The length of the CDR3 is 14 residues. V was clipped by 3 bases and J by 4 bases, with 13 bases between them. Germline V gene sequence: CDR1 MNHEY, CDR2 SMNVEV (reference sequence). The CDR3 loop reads CASSFTGAPYEQYF. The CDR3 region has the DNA TGTGCCAGCAGTTTTACAGGCGCCCCGTACGAGCAGTACTTC.

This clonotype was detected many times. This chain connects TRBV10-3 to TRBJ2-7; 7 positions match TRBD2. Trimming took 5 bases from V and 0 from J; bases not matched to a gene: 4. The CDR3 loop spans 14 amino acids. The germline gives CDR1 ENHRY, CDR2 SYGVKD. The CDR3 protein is CAISTSDSSYEQYF. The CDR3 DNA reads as TGTGCCATCAGTACTAGCGACAGCTCCTACGAGCAGTACTTC.

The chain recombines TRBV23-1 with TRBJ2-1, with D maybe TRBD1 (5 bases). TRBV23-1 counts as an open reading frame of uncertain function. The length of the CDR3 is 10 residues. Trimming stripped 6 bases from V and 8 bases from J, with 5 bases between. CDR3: CASRTDEQFF. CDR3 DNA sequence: TGCGCCAGCAGGACAGATGAGCAGTTCTTC.

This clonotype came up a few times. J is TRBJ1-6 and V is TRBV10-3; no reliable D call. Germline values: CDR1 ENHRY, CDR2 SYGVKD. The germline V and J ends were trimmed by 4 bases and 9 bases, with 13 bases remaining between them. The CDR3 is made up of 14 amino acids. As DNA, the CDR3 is TGTGCCATCAGTGCCGAAAGAGATTCTTCACCCCTCCACTTT. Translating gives CAISAERDSSPLHF.

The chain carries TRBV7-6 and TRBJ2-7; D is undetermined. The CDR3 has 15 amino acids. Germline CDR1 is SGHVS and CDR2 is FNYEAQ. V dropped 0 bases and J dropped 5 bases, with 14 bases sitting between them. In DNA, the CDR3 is TGTGCCAGCAGCTTAGCGCGGCTAGTTAATGACGAGCAGTACTTC. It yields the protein CASSLARLVNDEQYF. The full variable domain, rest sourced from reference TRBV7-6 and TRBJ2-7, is GAGVSQSPRYKVTKRGQDVALRCDPISGHVSLYWYRQALGQGPEFLTYFNYEAQQDKSGLPNDRFSAERPEGSISTLTIQRTEQRDSAMYRCASSLARLVNDEQYFGPGTRLTVT.

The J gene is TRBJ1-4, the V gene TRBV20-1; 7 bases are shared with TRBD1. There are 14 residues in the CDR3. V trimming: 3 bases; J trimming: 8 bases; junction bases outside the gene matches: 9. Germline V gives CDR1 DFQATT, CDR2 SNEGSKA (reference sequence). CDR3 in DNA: TGCAGTGCTAGCCCGACAGGGATTGACGAAAAACTGTTTTTT. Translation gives CSASPTGIDEKLFF.

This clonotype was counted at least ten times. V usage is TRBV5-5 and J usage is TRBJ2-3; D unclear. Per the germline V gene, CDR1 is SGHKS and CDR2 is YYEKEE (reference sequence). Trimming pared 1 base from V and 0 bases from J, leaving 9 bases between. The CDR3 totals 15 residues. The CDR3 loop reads CASSLRGVSTDTQYF. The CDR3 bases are TGTGCCAGCAGCTTGCGAGGCGTGAGCACAGATACGCAGTATTTT.

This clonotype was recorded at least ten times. The DNA for the CDR3 is TGTGCCAGCAGTGTACTTTTAGGCAGCGGGACTAGCACAGATACGCAGTATTTT. It is translated as CASSVLLGSGTSTDTQYF. The chain joins TRBV12-3 or TRBV12-4 to TRBJ2-3; 7 nucleotides line up with TRBD2. The CDR3 covers 18 residues. Unmatched junction bases numbered 14, after V lost 5 bases and J lost 0 bases.

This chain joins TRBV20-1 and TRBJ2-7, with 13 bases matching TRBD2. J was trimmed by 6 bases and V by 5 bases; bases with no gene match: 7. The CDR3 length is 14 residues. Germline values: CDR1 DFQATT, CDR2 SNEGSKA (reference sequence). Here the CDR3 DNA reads TGCAGTGCTGTACTAGCGGGAGGGGTGAGCGAGCAGTACTTC. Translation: CSAVLAGGVSEQYF.

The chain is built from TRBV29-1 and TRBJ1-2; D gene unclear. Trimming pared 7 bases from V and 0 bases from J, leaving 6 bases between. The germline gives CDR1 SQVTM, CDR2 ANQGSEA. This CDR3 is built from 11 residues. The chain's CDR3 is CSAGANYGYTF. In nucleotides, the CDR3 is TGCAGCGCTGGGGCTAACTATGGCTACACCTTC.

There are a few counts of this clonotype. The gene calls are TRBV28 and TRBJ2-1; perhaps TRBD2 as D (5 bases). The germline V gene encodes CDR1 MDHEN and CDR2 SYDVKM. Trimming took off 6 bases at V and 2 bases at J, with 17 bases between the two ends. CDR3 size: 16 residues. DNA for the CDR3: TGTGCCAGCAGAGCCACTGGCGCGCGGGCCTACAATGAGCAGTTCTTC. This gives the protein CASRATGARAYNEQFF. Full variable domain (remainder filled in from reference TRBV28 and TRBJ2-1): DVKVTQSSRYLVKRTGEKVFLECVQDMDHENMFWYRQDPGLGLRLIYFSYDVKMKEKGDIPEGYSVSREKKERFSLILESASTNQTSMYLCASRATGARAYNEQFFGPGTRLTVL.

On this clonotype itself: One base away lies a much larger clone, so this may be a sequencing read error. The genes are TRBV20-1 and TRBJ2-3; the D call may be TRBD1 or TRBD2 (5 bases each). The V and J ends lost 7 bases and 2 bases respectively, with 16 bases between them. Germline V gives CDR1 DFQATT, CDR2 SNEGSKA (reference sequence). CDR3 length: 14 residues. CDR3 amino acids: CSEGLAGPTDTQYF. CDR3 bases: TGCAGTGAGGGGTTGGCGGGCCCCACAGATACGCAGTATTTT.

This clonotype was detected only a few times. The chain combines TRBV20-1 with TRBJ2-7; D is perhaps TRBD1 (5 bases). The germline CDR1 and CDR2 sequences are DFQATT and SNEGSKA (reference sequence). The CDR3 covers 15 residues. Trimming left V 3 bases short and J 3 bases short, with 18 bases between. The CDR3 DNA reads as TGCAGTGCTAGGGGGATTGAAGGGGCAGACTACGAGCAGTACTTC. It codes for CSARGIEGADYEQYF.

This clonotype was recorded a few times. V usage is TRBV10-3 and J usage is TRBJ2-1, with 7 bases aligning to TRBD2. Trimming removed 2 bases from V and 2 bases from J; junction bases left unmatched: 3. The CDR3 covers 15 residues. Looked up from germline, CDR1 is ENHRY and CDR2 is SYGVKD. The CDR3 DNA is TGTGCCATCAGTGAGGCGGGAGTGCCCTACAATGAGCAGTTCTTC. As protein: CAISEAGVPYNEQFF.